The 13 T cell receptor beta chains given below trace back to one sample, sequenced in a study of T cell responses to AZD1222 COVID-19 vaccine. Only in-frame clones appear in the TCRdb table, and some are missing; sequencing was by immunoSEQ multiplex PCR. This sample has approximately 200,000 clones, with roughly 92% found just once. This sample comprised peripheral blood, obtained 28 days after the second AZD1222 dose. The receptors stem from an adult who received the AZD1222 COVID-19 vaccine.

The chain has TRBV30 and TRBJ1-1; the match to TRBD1 covers 7 bases. Trimming took 7 bases from V and 3 from J; bases not matched to a gene: 17. Germline loops: CDR1 GTSNPN, CDR2 SVGIG (reference sequence). The CDR3 consists of 16 residues. Written as DNA, the CDR3 is TGTGCCTCGATCCTTTTGCCGGGACAGAGCTACACTGAAGCTTTCTTT. It specifies CASILLPGQSYTEAFF.

The rearrangement uses TRBV5-4 and TRBJ2-3; 7 nucleotides align to TRBD2. With 6 bases clipped from V and 5 bases from J, the junction kept 6 bases outside the gene matches. Germline V gene sequence: CDR1 SGHNT, CDR2 YYREEE (reference sequence). The CDR3 has 13 residues. The CDR3 loop reads CASTKSGVDTQYF. CDR3 bases: TGTGCCAGCACCAAAAGCGGGGTAGATACGCAGTATTTT.

The rearrangement uses TRBV30 and TRBJ2-4; D perhaps matches TRBD2 (5 bases). There are 12 residues in the CDR3. The V end was cut by 2 bases, the J end by 8 bases, with 10 bases between. CDR1 and CDR2 from the germline V gene are GTSNPN and SVGIG (reference sequence). CDR3 bases: TGTGCCTGGAGTCAGGACGGGGACATTCAGTACTTC. The encoded protein is CAWSQDGDIQYF.

The chain recombines TRBV3-1 (or the pseudogene TRBV3-2) with TRBJ2-3, with 13 bases that match TRBD2. The V gene end was trimmed by 1 base and the J gene end by 2 bases; junction bases not matched to a gene: 3. In germline, CDR1 is LGHDT, CDR2 YNNKEL (reference sequence). The CDR3 extends over 17 amino acids. CDR3 DNA: TGTGCCAGCAGCCAAGGGGGACTAGCGGGATACACAGATACGCAGTATTTT. Residues: CASSQGGLAGYTDTQYF.

This rearrangement joins TRBV25-1 to TRBJ1-5, with TRBD1 as a possible D gene (5 bases). Germline assignment: CDR1 MGHDK and CDR2 SYGVNS. V was clipped by 6 bases and J by 3 bases, with 9 bases between them. The CDR3 runs to 13 residues. DNA for the CDR3: TGTGCCAGCAGACGGGACCTCAATCAGCCCCAGCATTTT. Protein product: CASRRDLNQPQHF.

The chain links TRBV11-2 to TRBJ2-1; 7 bases align to TRBD2. Losses at the gene ends were 1 base for V and 1 base for J; bases not matched to a gene: 7. This CDR3 is 17 amino acids long. Germline CDR1 reads SGHAT; CDR2 reads FQNNGV. The CDR3 DNA reads as TGTGCCAGCAGCTTAGTCGGCGGGAGTAGTTCCTACAATGAGCAGTTCTTC. Encoded protein: CASSLVGGSSSYNEQFF. Full variable domain (outside the CDR3, taken from reference TRBV11-2 and TRBJ2-1): EAGVAQSPRYKIIEKRQSVAFWCNPISGHATLYWYQQILGQGPKLLIQFQNNGVVDDSQLPKDRFSAERLKGVDSTLKIQPAKLEDSAVYLCASSLVGGSSSYNEQFFGPGTRLTVL.

The CDR3 region is CASSPLWGLPYEQYF. Here the CDR3 DNA reads TGTGCCAGCAGCCCCCTATGGGGGCTACCCTACGAGCAGTACTTC. The chain couples TRBV11-3 to TRBJ2-7; D perhaps matches TRBD1 (6 bases). Germline-derived CDR1 and CDR2 are SGHNT and YENEEA. This CDR3 is 15 amino acids long. The V end lost 5 bases, the J end lost 2 bases, and 16 bases lay between the germline ends.

The genes are TRBV5-1 and TRBJ2-1; D might be TRBD2 (6 bases). Germline values: CDR1 SGHRS, CDR2 YFSETQ. This CDR3 is 19 amino acids long. V was cut by 1 base and J by 7 bases, with 27 bases left in between. CDR3 in amino acids: CASSLYLSAPGDDWNEQFF. The CDR3 DNA is TGCGCCAGCAGCTTGTATCTGAGTGCGCCGGGAGATGATTGGAATGAGCAGTTCTTC.

V gene TRBV3-1 (or the pseudogene TRBV3-2) combines with J gene TRBJ1-2; 9 nucleotides agree with TRBD1. The CDR3 extends over 12 amino acids. Trimming at V came to 5 bases and at J to 7 bases, leaving 2 bases not matched to a gene. Germline assignment: CDR1 LGHDT and CDR2 YNNKEL (reference sequence). The CDR3 loop reads CASSSTGGGYTF. In DNA, the CDR3 is TGTGCCAGCAGCTCGACAGGGGGTGGCTACACCTTC.

This chain uses TRBV7-2 with TRBJ1-6, with a weak D call TRBD1 (6 bases). Germline CDR1 is SGHTA and CDR2 is FQGNSA. The CDR3 extends over 16 amino acids. Trimming cost V 5 bases and J 4 bases, with 15 bases left between them. As DNA, the CDR3 is TGTGCCAGCAGCCTCGGGCCAGGGGTATATAATTCACCCCTCCACTTT. Amino acids: CASSLGPGVYNSPLHF.

The chain employs TRBV27 and TRBJ2-6, with D hard to call. Trimming left V 4 bases short and J 3 bases short, with 16 bases between. Germline CDR1 reads MNHEY; CDR2 reads SMNVEV (reference sequence). The CDR3 sequence is 17 residues long. CDR3: CASSSTARSLGANVLTF. The CDR3 nucleotides are TGTGCCAGCAGTTCGACGGCCCGGTCTCTTGGGGCCAACGTCCTGACTTTC.

This chain uses TRBV28 with TRBJ1-5; D not certain. V lost 3 bases, J lost 1 base, and 13 bases lay in between. CDR1 is MDHEN, CDR2 SYDVKM, per germline. This CDR3 contains 16 residues. Written as DNA, the CDR3 is TGTGCCAGCAGTTTTTGGGAGTTATTGAGCAATCAGCCCCAGCATTTT. Residues: CASSFWELLSNQPQHF.

The chain employs TRBV3-1 (or the pseudogene TRBV3-2) and TRBJ2-1, with 8 bases fitting TRBD2. Germline trimming cut 1 base from V and 6 bases from J; bases unmatched to any gene: 8. The CDR3 totals 16 residues. Germline CDR1 reads LGHDT; CDR2 reads YNNKEL (reference sequence). The CDR3 DNA is TGTGCCAGCAGCCAAGGGGGAGGCGGGAGGCTCAATGAGCAGTTCTTC. It yields the protein CASSQGGGGRLNEQFF.